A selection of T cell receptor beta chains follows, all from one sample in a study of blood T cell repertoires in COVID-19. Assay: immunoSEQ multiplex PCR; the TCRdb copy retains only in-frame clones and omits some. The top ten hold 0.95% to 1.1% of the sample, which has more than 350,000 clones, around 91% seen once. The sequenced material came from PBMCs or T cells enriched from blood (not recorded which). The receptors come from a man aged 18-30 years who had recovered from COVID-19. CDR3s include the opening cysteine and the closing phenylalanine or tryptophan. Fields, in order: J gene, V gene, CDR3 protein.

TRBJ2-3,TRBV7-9,CASSPASPLTAGPTDTQYF
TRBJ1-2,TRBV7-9,CASSLGAGERKGYTF
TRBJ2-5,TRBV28,CASSDWDREQETQYF
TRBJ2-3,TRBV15,CATSDATPKAGGGEDTQYF
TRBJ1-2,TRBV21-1,CASSTGRTYGYTF
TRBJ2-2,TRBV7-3,CASSPRWTGNTGELFF
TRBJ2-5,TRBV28,CASSRGVGETQYF
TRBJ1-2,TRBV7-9,CASSKQSGFPYGYTF
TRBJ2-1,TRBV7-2,CASSTTGGAKEQFF
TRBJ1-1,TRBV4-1,CASSQLGQGGLNTEAFF
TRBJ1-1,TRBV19,CASSITTSYTEAFF
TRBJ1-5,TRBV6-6,CASQGVREQPQHF
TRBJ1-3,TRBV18,CASSPIASTVSGNTIYF
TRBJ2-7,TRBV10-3,CAISGTSGSYEQYF
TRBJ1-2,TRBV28,CASRSTGDANYGYTF
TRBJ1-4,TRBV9,CASSSRDRDNEKLFF
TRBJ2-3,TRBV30,CAWSVKGADTQYF
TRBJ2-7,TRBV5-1,CASSLPTSPTYEQYF
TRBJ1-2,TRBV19,CASSSHTGAVGYGYTF
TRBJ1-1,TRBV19,CASNMDSLNTEAFF
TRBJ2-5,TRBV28,CASSPQGFQETQYF
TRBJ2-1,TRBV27,CASSLRWFAGGPYNEQFF
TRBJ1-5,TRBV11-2,CASSPGGGSNQPQHF